The clone carrying this T cell receptor beta chain was seen once. These data originate in a study of blood T cell repertoires in COVID-19. As for the study in general: The samples span acute and convalescent COVID-19 from the United States, Italy and Spain. T cells, B-cell-depleted T cells, or PBMCs provided the cDNA or gDNA that served as material.

Original handling: Estimated nucleated cell counts came from reference gene primer amplification. TCRdb's copy holds only in-frame clones and misses some; the assay was immunoSEQ multiplex PCR. V and J calls and clone size follow that table, whereas D and trimming were derived from the DNA. This sample has about 170,000 clones; approximately 87% occur once, and the top ten carry about 4%. The germline V gene encodes CDR1 MNHEY and CDR2 SVGAGI. This CDR3 is 15 amino acids long. With V trimmed by 4 bases and J by 5 bases, 11 bases remained unmatched. Sequenced: peripheral blood. The chain couples TRBV6-5 to TRBJ2-7, with 7 positions matching TRBD2. This TCR was recovered from a man aged 18 to 29 with active or convalescent COVID-19. The CDR3 region is CASSSRWTAGDEQYF. The CDR3 region has the DNA TGTGCCAGCAGTTCAAGGTGGACGGCGGGGGACGAGCAGTACTTC.